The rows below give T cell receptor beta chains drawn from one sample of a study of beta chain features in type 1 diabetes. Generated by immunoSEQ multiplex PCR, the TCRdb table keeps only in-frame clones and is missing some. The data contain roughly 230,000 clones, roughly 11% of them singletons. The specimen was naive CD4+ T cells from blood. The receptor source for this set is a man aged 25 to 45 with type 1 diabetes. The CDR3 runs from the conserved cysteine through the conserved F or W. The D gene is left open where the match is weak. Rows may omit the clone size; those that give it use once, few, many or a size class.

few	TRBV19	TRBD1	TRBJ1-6	TGTGCCAGTAGTGCCCCTTACCGGGACAGGGAGAAGCGACCCCTCCACTTT	CASSAPYRDREKRPLHF
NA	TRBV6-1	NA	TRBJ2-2	TGTGCCAGCAGATGGAGTGGCGGGGAGCTGTTTTTT	CASRWSGGELFF
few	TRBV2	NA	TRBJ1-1	TGTGCCAGCATCAAAGGGAGGACTGAAGCTTTCTTT	CASIKGRTEAFF
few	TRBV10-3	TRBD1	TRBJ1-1	TGTGCCATCAGTCCCGGGACAGACACTGAAGCTTTCTTT	CAISPGTDTEAFF
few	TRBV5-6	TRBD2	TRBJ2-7	TGTGCCAGCAGCCCACGGCCTAGCGGGGGACTCTACGAGCAGTACTTC	CASSPRPSGGLYEQYF
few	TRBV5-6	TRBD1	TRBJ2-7	TGTGCCAGCAGCATACCGGGACAGGGGGCCTACGAGCAGTACTTC	CASSIPGQGAYEQYF
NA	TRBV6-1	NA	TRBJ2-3	TGTGCCAGCATTACAGGGAGTGAAGATACGCAGTATTTT	CASITGSEDTQYF
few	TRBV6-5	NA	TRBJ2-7	TGTGCCAGCGGTGGACAGACTTCCTACGAGCAGTACTTC	CASGGQTSYEQYF
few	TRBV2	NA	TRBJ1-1	TGTGCCAGCAGTGATGAGGCGAACACTGAAGCTTTCTTT	CASSDEANTEAFF
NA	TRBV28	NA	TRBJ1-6	TGTGCCAGCAGGATTTTGGGGGCGCGGAATTCACCCCTCCACTTT	CASRILGARNSPLHF
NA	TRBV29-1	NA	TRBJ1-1	TGCAGCGTCGCCAGGGTGTTGAACACTGAAGCTTTCTTT	CSVARVLNTEAFF
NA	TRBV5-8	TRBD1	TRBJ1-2	TGTGCCAGCAGCCTGGGGACAGCTAACTATGGCTACACCTTC	CASSLGTANYGYTF
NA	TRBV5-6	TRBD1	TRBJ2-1	TGTGCCAGCAGCTCCACAATCGACCGACAGGGTCGGTACAATGAGCAGTTCTTC	CASSSTIDRQGRYNEQFF
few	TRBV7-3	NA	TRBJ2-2	TGTGCCAGCAGCTTAAGGGCTACAGGGTCCACCGGGGAGCTGTTTTTT	CASSLRATGSTGELFF